This TCR beta chain stems from a study of post-analysis software for immune sequencing data. As for the study in general: Relapsing-remitting, secondary progressive and progressive-relapsing courses of multiple sclerosis were included. Study-wide results and caveats: Those with multiple sclerosis, the patient group, showed significantly lower normalized Chao1 diversity than controls. Elevated frequency relative to controls characterized 4 or 5 TRBV segments in patients, TRBV5-6, TRBV5-1 and TRBV20-1 among them.

A remark on this clonotype: Its antigen is unknown.

Prepared TCR beta cDNA libraries contained unique molecular identifiers. Input of about 1 to 11 million T cells yielded roughly 530,000 cDNA molecules. Each CDR3 protein is one row after TCRdb ran MiXCR on the PCR reads. The top ten clones hold approximately 4.2% of a sample with roughly 800,000 distinct CDR3 sequences, 53% of them seen once. Germline trimming cut 5 bases from V and 3 bases from J; bases unmatched to any gene: 12. The CDR3 has 16 amino acids. Per germline, CDR1 ENHRY and CDR2 SYGVKD. The chain combines TRBV10-3 with TRBJ1-2; 7 nucleotides match TRBD1. This TCR derives from a girl between 5 and 17 years old with multiple sclerosis. Sequencing was done on a sample of blood. CDR3 in DNA: TGTGCCATCAGTAACAGCCAGACAGGGAACCACTATGGCTACACCTTC. Translated: CAISNSQTGNHYGYTF.